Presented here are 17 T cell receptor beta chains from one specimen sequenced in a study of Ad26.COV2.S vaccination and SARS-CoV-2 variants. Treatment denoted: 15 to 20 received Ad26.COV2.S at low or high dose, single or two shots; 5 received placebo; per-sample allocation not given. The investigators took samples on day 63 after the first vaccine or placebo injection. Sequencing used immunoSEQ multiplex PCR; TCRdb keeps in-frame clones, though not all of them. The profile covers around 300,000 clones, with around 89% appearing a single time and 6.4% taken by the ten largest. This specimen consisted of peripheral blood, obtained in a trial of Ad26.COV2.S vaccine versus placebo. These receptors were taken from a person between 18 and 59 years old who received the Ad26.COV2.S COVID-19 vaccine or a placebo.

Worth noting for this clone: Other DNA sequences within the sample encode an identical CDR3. The CDR3: CASSLQGNTGELFF. The CDR3 coding sequence is TGTGCCAGCAGCCTACAGGGGAACACCGGGGAGCTGTTTTTT. The chain employs TRBV7-9 and TRBJ2-2; D possibly corresponds to TRBD1 (6 bases). CDR3 length equals 14 residues. The V end was cut by 5 bases, the J end by 1 base, with 8 bases between. Germline V gives CDR1 SEHNR, CDR2 FQNEAQ (reference sequence).

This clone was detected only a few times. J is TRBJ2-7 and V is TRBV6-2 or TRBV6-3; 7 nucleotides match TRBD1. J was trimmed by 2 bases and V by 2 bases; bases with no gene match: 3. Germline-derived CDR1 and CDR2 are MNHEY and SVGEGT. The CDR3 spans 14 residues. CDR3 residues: CASSYRDSTYEQYF. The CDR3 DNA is TGTGCCAGCAGTTACCGGGACAGTACCTACGAGCAGTACTTC.

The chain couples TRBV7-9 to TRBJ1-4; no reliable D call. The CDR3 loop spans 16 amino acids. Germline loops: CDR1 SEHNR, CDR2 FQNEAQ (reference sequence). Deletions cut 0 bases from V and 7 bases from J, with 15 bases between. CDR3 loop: CASSLAGLAGGEKLFF. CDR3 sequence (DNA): TGTGCCAGCAGCTTAGCAGGCCTGGCTGGAGGTGAAAAACTGTTTTTT. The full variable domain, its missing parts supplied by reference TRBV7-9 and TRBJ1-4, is DTGVSQNPRHKITKRGQNVTFRCDPISEHNRLYWYRQTLGQGPEFLTYFQNEAQLEKSRLLSDRFSAERPKGSFSTLEIQRTEQGDSAMYLCASSLAGLAGGEKLFFGSGTQLSVL.

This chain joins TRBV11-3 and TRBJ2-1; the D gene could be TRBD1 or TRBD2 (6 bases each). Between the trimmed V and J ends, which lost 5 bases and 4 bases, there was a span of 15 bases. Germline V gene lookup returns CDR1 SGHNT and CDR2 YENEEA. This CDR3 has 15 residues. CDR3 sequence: CASSPRGVQYNEQFF. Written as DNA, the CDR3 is TGTGCCAGCAGCCCTAGGGGGGTACAGTACAATGAGCAGTTCTTC.

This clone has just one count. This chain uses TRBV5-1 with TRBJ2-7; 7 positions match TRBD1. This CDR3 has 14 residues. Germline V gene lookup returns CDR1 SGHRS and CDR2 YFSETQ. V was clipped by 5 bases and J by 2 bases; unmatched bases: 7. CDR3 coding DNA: TGCGCCAGCAGAAATGGGACAGCTCCCTACGAGCAGTACTTC. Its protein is CASRNGTAPYEQYF. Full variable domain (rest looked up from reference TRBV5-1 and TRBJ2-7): KAGVTQTPRYLIKTRGQQVTLSCSPISGHRSVSWYQQTPGQGLQFLFEYFSETQRNKGNFPGRFSGRQFSNSRSEMNVSTLELGDSALYLCASRNGTAPYEQYFGPGTRLTVT.

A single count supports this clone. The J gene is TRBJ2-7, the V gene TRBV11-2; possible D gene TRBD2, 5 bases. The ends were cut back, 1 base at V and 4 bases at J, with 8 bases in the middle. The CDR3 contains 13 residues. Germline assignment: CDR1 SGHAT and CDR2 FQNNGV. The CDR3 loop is CASSLGERYEQYF. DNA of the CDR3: TGTGCCAGCAGCTTAGGGGAGCGGTACGAGCAGTACTTC.

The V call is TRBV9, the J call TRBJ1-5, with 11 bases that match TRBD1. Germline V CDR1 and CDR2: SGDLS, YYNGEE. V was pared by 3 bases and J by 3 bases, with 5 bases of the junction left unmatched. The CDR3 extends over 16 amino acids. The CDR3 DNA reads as TGTGCCAGCAGCGATGGGACAGGGGGACACAATCAGCCCCAGCATTTT. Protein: CASSDGTGGHNQPQHF.

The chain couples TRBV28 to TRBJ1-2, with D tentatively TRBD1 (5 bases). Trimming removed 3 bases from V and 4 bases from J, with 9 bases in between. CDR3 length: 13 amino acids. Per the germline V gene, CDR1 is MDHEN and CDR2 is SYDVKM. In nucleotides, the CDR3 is TGTGCCAGCAGTTTGGAACAGGTCTATGGCTACACCTTC. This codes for CASSLEQVYGYTF.

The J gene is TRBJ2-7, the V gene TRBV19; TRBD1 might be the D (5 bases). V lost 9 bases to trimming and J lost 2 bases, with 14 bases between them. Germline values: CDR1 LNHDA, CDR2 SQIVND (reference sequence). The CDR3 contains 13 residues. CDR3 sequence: CASSEGATYEQYF. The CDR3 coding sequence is TGTGCCAGCTCTGAAGGGGCTACCTACGAGCAGTACTTC.

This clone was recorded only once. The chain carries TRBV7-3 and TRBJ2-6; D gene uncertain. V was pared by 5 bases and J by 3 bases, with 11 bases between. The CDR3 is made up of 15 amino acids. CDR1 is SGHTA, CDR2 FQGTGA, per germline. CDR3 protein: CASSPPSGGANVLTF. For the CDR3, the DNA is TGTGCCAGCAGCCCTCCGAGTGGTGGGGCCAACGTCCTGACTTTC. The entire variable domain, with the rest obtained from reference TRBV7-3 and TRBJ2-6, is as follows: GAGVSQTPSNKVTEKGKYVELRCDPISGHTALYWYRQSLGQGPEFLIYFQGTGAADDSGLPNDRFFAVRPEGSVSTLKIQRTERGDSAVYLCASSPPSGGANVLTFGAGSRLTVL.

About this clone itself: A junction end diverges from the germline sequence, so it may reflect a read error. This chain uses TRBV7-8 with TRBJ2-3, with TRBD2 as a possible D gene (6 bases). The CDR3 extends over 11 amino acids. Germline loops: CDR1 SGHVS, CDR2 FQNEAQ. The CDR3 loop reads CASSLAEPQYF. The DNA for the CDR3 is TGTGCCAGCAGTTTAGCGGAACCGCAGTATTTT.

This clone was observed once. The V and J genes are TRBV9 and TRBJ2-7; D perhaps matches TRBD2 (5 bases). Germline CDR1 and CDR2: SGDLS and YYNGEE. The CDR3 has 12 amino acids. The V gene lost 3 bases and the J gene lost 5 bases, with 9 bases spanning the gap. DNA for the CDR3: TGTGCCAGCAGCGCCTCCGGGGACGAGCAGTACTTC. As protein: CASSASGDEQYF.

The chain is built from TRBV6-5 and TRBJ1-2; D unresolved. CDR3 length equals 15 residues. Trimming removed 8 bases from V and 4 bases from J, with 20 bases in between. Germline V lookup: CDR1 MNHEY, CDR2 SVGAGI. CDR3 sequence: CASGPHDNGGYGYTF. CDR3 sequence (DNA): TGTGCCAGCGGACCCCATGATAATGGCGGCTATGGCTACACCTTC.

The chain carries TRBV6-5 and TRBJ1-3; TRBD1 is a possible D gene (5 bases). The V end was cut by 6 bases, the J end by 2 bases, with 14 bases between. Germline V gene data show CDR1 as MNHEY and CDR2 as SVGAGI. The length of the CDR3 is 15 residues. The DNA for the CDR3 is TGTGCCAGCAGGCCCCCCCAGGGCGCTGGAAACACCATATATTTT. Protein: CASRPPQGAGNTIYF.

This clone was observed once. The CDR3 reads CASSLLAGDGYTF. CDR3 coding DNA: TGTGCCAGCAGTTTATTGGCAGGGGATGGCTACACCTTC. J is TRBJ1-2 and V is TRBV28, with a possible D match to TRBD1 (6 bases). Germline V gene data show CDR1 as MDHEN and CDR2 as SYDVKM. The CDR3 totals 13 residues. Deletions cut 1 base from V and 6 bases from J, with 9 bases between.

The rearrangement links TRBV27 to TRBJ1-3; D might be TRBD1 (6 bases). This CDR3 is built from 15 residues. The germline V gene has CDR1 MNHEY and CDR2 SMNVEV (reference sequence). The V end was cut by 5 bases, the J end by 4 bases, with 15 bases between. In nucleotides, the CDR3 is TGTGCCAGCAGTCCACAGGGTGTAGTCGGAAACACCATATATTTT. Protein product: CASSPQGVVGNTIYF.

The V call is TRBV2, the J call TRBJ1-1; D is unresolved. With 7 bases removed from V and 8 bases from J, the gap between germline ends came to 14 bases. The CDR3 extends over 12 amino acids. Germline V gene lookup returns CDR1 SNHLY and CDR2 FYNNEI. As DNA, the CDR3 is TGTGCCAGCATGGGCATTCAAGCGGAAGCTTTCTTT. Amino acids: CASMGIQAEAFF. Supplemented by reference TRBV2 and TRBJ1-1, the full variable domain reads EPEVTQTPSHQVTQMGQEVILRCVPISNHLYFYWYRQILGQKVEFLVSFYNNEISEKSEIFDDQFSVERPDGSNFTLKIRSTKLEDSAMYFCASMGIQAEAFFGQGTRLTVV.